The clone carrying this T cell receptor (beta chain) occurred many times. Antigen: not known. Together with a sample-barcoded 5' primer, a J-beta primer mix was included in a second PCR lasting roughly 7 to 11 cycles. All cDNA molecules were each tagged by a template-switch adaptor with 12 random nucleotides. From each sample, at least 2.5 million paired-end reads containing CDR3 were obtained. TCRdb reprocessed the 5' RACE reads via MiXCR and lists one record per CDR3 protein. The sample has around 870,000 distinct CDR3 sequences, 25% to 35% seen once. With each sample, at least 5 micrograms of total RNA were extracted. The data are from a study of blood T cells in healthy people across ages. Regarding the study as a whole: PBMCs left unsorted prevented a conclusive naive versus antigen-experienced comparison.

This receptor was taken from a woman at least 80 years old in good health. The material sequenced was blood.

The CDR3 DNA reads TGTGCCATCAGGGATCAGGGCCCGAACACTGAAGCTTTCTTT. As protein: CAIRDQGPNTEAFF. This sequence joins TRBV10-3 and TRBJ1-1; TRBD1 might be the D (5 bases). The V end lost 6 bases, the J end lost 1 base, and 12 bases lay between the germline ends. CDR1 is ENHRY, CDR2 SYGVKD, per germline. The CDR3 contains 14 residues.